This entry lists 28 T cell receptor beta chains sequenced from one sample in a study of blood T cell repertoires in COVID-19. The method was immunoSEQ multiplex PCR; TCRdb's version includes in-frame clones alone and lacks a portion of them. The sample has 140,000 or so clones; over 70% are singletons. Specimen: peripheral blood. The receptors stem from a man aged 65 to 79 who had recovered from COVID-19.

This rearrangement joins TRBV4-3 to TRBJ2-2, with a tentative D call TRBD2 (5 bases). This CDR3 comprises 15 residues. V was pared by 0 bases and J by 4 bases, with 9 bases between. Germline CDR1 is LGHNA and CDR2 is YSLEER. In DNA form, the CDR3 reads TGCGCCAGCAGCCAAGATAGAGGACTCACCGGGGAGCTGTTTTTT. It yields the protein CASSQDRGLTGELFF.

This chain links TRBV4-3 with TRBJ2-2; D remains ambiguous. V shed 1 base and J shed 1 base, with 7 bases lying between them. The CDR3 extends over 15 amino acids. Germline assignment: CDR1 LGHNA and CDR2 YSLEER. The CDR3 region is CASSQGPQNTGELFF. The CDR3 nucleotides read TGCGCCAGCAGCCAAGGTCCCCAGAACACCGGGGAGCTGTTTTTT.

The rearrangement joins TRBV25-1 to TRBJ2-1; 12 positions match TRBD1. V was pared by 2 bases and J by 8 bases, with 4 bases of the junction left unmatched. The CDR3 runs 15 residues. Germline loops: CDR1 MGHDK, CDR2 SYGVNS. The CDR3 spells CASSELGTGGDEQFF. CDR3 in DNA: TGTGCCAGCAGTGAACTCGGGACAGGGGGCGATGAGCAGTTCTTC. The whole variable domain, remainder taken from reference TRBV25-1 and TRBJ2-1, is EADIYQTPRYLVIGTGKKITLECSQTMGHDKMYWYQQDPGMELHLIHYSYGVNSTEKGDLSSESTVSRIRTEHFPLTLESARPSHTSQYLCASSELGTGGDEQFFGPGTRLTVL.

This clone was detected only a few times. The CDR3 nucleotides read TGTGCCAGCAGCCTGGGTAGCGGGTTCACCGGGGAGCTGTTTTTT. Translated: CASSLGSGFTGELFF. This rearrangement joins TRBV7-9 to TRBJ2-2, with 7 nucleotides matching TRBD2. This CDR3 region has 15 residues. The junction had 7 bases not matched to a gene; V was cut back by 5 bases and J by 4 bases. The germline CDR1 and CDR2 sequences are SEHNR and FQNEAQ (reference sequence). Variable domain in full (rest from reference TRBV7-9 and TRBJ2-2): DTGVSQNPRHKITKRGQNVTFRCDPISEHNRLYWYRQTLGQGPEFLTYFQNEAQLEKSRLLSDRFSAERPKGSFSTLEIQRTEQGDSAMYLCASSLGSGFTGELFFGEGSRLTVL.

The J gene is TRBJ2-1, the V gene TRBV20-1, with a tentative D call TRBD1 (6 bases). V shed 5 bases and J shed 8 bases, with 10 bases lying between them. Germline V gives CDR1 DFQATT, CDR2 SNEGSKA (reference sequence). This CDR3 is 11 amino acids long. The CDR3 nucleotides read TGCAGTGCTTTACAGGGTTATGAGCAGTTCTTC. Protein product: CSALQGYEQFF.

The gene calls are TRBV5-6 and TRBJ1-1, with unresolved D. The V gene's germline CDR1 is SGHDT and CDR2 YYEEEE. The CDR3 is made up of 14 amino acids. V gave up 4 bases and J gave up 4 bases, with 14 bases separating them. The CDR3: CASSPGEEITEAFF. The CDR3 coding sequence is TGTGCCAGCAGCCCCGGTGAAGAAATCACTGAAGCTTTCTTT.

As for this clone: At the DNA level, this CDR3 is encoded by other sequences in the same sample as well. The genes are TRBV9 and TRBJ1-5; D possibly corresponds to TRBD1 (6 bases). Trimming shortened V by 0 bases and J by 1 base, and 8 bases separated the two germline ends. The germline V gene encodes CDR1 SGDLS and CDR2 YYNGEE. This CDR3 contains 15 residues. As DNA, the CDR3 is TGTGCCAGCAGCGTAGGTCAGGGGAGCAATCAGCCCCAGCATTTT. It translates to CASSVGQGSNQPQHF.

The chain uses TRBV3-1 (or the pseudogene TRBV3-2) and TRBJ2-5; D is possibly TRBD1 (6 bases). The V end lost 4 bases, the J end lost 2 bases, and 11 bases lay between the germline ends. Germline V lookup: CDR1 LGHDT, CDR2 YNNKEL (reference sequence). The CDR3 totals 14 residues. CDR3 sequence (DNA): TGTGCCAGCAGCCGACGACAGGATCAAGAGACCCAGTACTTC. This codes for CASSRRQDQETQYF.

This chain connects TRBV19 to TRBJ2-7; D uncertain. The germline CDR1 and CDR2 sequences are LNHDA and SQIVND (reference sequence). V was pared by 5 bases and J by 3 bases, with 11 bases between. The CDR3 loop spans 13 amino acids. The CDR3 DNA sequence: TGTGCCAGTAGTTCCCGACTGTACTACGAGCAGTACTTC. This codes for CASSSRLYYEQYF.

The chain employs TRBV6-5 and TRBJ2-7; possibly TRBD1 for D (6 bases). V lost 0 bases and J 5 bases, leaving 11 bases between the germline ends. Per the germline V gene, CDR1 is MNHEY and CDR2 is SVGAGI. This CDR3 contains 14 residues. The CDR3 DNA reads TGTGCCAGCAGTTACTCCAGGGGTAGCGACGAGCAGTACTTC. It yields the protein CASSYSRGSDEQYF.

The sample holds a few counts of this clone. The rearrangement uses TRBV7-9 and TRBJ2-1; 8 bases agree with TRBD2. The CDR3 spans 18 residues. Germline CDR1 SEHNR, CDR2 FQNEAQ (reference sequence). V dropped 5 bases and J dropped 4; count of bases not matched to a gene: 16. The CDR3 bases are TGTGCCAGCAGCCCATCCGGACTAGCAGGTTCCTCTTACAATGAGCAGTTCTTC. It codes for CASSPSGLAGSSYNEQFF. The full variable domain, in which reference TRBV7-9 and TRBJ2-1 provide the parts outside the CDR3, is DTGVSQNPRHKITKRGQNVTFRCDPISEHNRLYWYRQTLGQGPEFLTYFQNEAQLEKSRLLSDRFSAERPKGSFSTLEIQRTEQGDSAMYLCASSPSGLAGSSYNEQFFGPGTRLTVL.

This chain connects TRBV7-9 to TRBJ2-7; 12 positions agree with TRBD1. Germline V gene lookup returns CDR1 SEHNR and CDR2 FQNEAQ (reference sequence). After removal of 2 bases from V and 5 bases from J, the junction contained 4 bases not matched to a gene. CDR3 length: 15 amino acids. In nucleotides, the CDR3 is TGTGCCAGCAGCTTAAGGGACAGGGGGCTCCACGAGCAGTACTTC. Its protein product is CASSLRDRGLHEQYF.

V usage is TRBV2 and J usage is TRBJ1-1; 10 bases are a match to TRBD1. With V trimmed by 8 bases and J by 12 bases, 15 bases remained unmatched. CDR3 size: 14 residues. Germline-derived CDR1 and CDR2 are SNHLY and FYNNEI. CDR3 nucleotides: TGTGCCAGCGCCCCCACCCTGACAGGGGGCAAACCTTTCTTT. Protein sequence: CASAPTLTGGKPFF.

This chain connects TRBV29-1 to TRBJ1-2, with unresolved D. V gave up 4 bases and J gave up 6 bases, with 6 bases separating them. CDR1 is SQVTM, CDR2 ANQGSEA, per germline. The CDR3 loop spans 10 amino acids. The CDR3 here is CSVARDGYTF. The CDR3 DNA is TGCAGCGTTGCGCGCGATGGCTACACCTTC.

This clone appeared a single time. This sequence joins TRBV2 and TRBJ2-2; D gene ambiguous. V was clipped by 6 bases and J by 0 bases, with 8 bases between them. CDR3 length: 14 residues. CDR1 and CDR2 (germline): SNHLY, FYNNEI. CDR3: CASRRRTNTGELFF. CDR3 DNA sequence: TGTGCCAGCAGGAGGCGTACGAACACCGGGGAGCTGTTTTTT.

This clone was found a few times. The chain recombines TRBV5-1 with TRBJ1-2; weak D call: TRBD1 (5 bases). The germline V and J ends were trimmed by 4 bases and 2 bases, with 18 bases remaining between them. This CDR3 has 16 amino acids. Germline V gene lookup returns CDR1 SGHRS and CDR2 YFSETQ. Written as DNA, the CDR3 is TGCGCCAGCAGCCAGGCCGGGCTGGCAGGGAACTATGGCTACACCTTC. It yields the protein CASSQAGLAGNYGYTF. Together with reference TRBV5-1 and TRBJ1-2, the CDR3 gives the full variable domain: KAGVTQTPRYLIKTRGQQVTLSCSPISGHRSVSWYQQTPGQGLQFLFEYFSETQRNKGNFPGRFSGRQFSNSRSEMNVSTLELGDSALYLCASSQAGLAGNYGYTFGSGTRLTVV.

The V and J genes are TRBV27 and TRBJ2-1; tentative D call: TRBD2 (6 bases). From germline, CDR1 is MNHEY and CDR2 SMNVEV (reference sequence). The CDR3 consists of 17 residues. Trimming left V 5 bases short and J 0 bases short, with 17 bases between. This chain's CDR3 is CASSPTIADRSYNEQFF. In DNA, the CDR3 is TGTGCCAGCAGTCCCACTATAGCGGACCGCTCCTACAATGAGCAGTTCTTC.

The rearrangement joins TRBV6-5 to TRBJ1-3; 8 nucleotides match TRBD1. The V gene's germline CDR1 is MNHEY and CDR2 SVGAGI. There are 15 residues in the CDR3. J lost 3 bases, V lost 0 bases, and 1 base had no gene match. CDR3 sequence reads: CASSYSGQGGNTIYF. CDR3 DNA sequence: TGTGCCAGCAGTTACTCTGGACAGGGTGGAAACACCATATATTTT.

The chain links TRBV29-1 to TRBJ1-2; the D is unclear. V was pared by 4 bases and J by 4 bases, with 13 bases between. CDR1 and CDR2 (germline): SQVTM, ANQGSEA. This CDR3 contains 13 residues. The CDR3 spells CSVVGFEGYGYTF. In DNA form, the CDR3 reads TGCAGCGTTGTCGGGTTCGAGGGCTATGGCTACACCTTC.

The chain uses TRBV2 and TRBJ1-2; D perhaps matches TRBD1 (6 bases). The CDR3 is 13 amino acids. The ends were cut back, 6 bases at V and 6 bases at J, with 14 bases in the middle. Germline V gene lookup returns CDR1 SNHLY and CDR2 FYNNEI. The CDR3 reads CASRKQGGNGYTF. For the CDR3, the DNA is TGTGCCAGCAGGAAACAGGGAGGGAATGGCTACACCTTC. Full variable domain (missing parts from reference TRBV2 and TRBJ1-2): EPEVTQTPSHQVTQMGQEVILRCVPISNHLYFYWYRQILGQKVEFLVSFYNNEISEKSEIFDDQFSVERPDGSNFTLKIRSTKLEDSAMYFCASRKQGGNGYTFGSGTRLTVV.

DNA for the CDR3: TGTGCCAGCAGCGGGGCCAGCTCCTACAATGAGCAGTTCTTC. It translates to CASSGASSYNEQFF. The chain links TRBV9 to TRBJ2-1; D unclear. The germline CDR1 and CDR2 sequences are SGDLS and YYNGEE. The V end was cut by 3 bases, the J end by 0 bases, with 7 bases between. This CDR3 has 14 amino acids.

This clone has just a few counts. V usage is TRBV24-1 and J usage is TRBJ2-1; 9 bases are a match to TRBD2. The germline V gene has CDR1 KGHDR and CDR2 SFDVKD. V was clipped by 7 bases and J by 7 bases; unmatched bases: 1. The CDR3 contains 12 residues. CDR3: CATSSGRNEQFF. The CDR3 DNA follows: TGTGCCACCAGCAGCGGGAGGAATGAGCAGTTCTTC.

V gene TRBV29-1 combines with J gene TRBJ2-3, with D perhaps matching TRBD2 (6 bases). Trimming pared 5 bases from V and 5 bases from J, leaving 14 bases between. This CDR3 region has 13 residues. CDR1 and CDR2 from the germline V gene are SQVTM and ANQGSEA. The CDR3 DNA is TGCAGCGTTCACCCAGCGGGTAGAGATACGCAGTATTTT. This codes for CSVHPAGRDTQYF.

V is TRBV5-1 and J is TRBJ2-3, with D possibly being TRBD2 (7 bases). The CDR3 length is 16 residues. The germline V and J ends were trimmed by 0 bases and 4 bases, with 15 bases remaining between them. In germline, CDR1 is SGHRS, CDR2 YFSETQ. This CDR3 reads CASSLEGGGPPDTQYF. CDR3 coding DNA: TGCGCCAGCAGCTTGGAAGGGGGAGGGCCACCAGATACGCAGTATTTT.

This chain links TRBV6-5 with TRBJ1-2; tentative D call: TRBD1 (6 bases). The germline V gene has CDR1 MNHEY and CDR2 SVGAGI. The ends were cut back, 0 bases at V and 0 bases at J, with 11 bases in the middle. The CDR3 contains 16 residues. CDR3 sequence (DNA): TGTGCCAGCAGTTACTCCGGACAGTTAGCTAACTATGGCTACACCTTC. It is translated as CASSYSGQLANYGYTF.

This clone was observed a single time. The genes are TRBV27 and TRBJ2-3, with a weak D call TRBD2 (6 bases). The V end lost 3 bases, the J end lost 7 bases, and 17 bases lay between the germline ends. The CDR3 sequence is 15 residues long. Germline V lookup: CDR1 MNHEY, CDR2 SMNVEV (reference sequence). CDR3 region: CASSLGSGGGNTQYF. The CDR3 bases are TGTGCCAGCAGTTTGGGGAGTGGTGGGGGGAATACGCAGTATTTT.

The chain couples TRBV5-1 to TRBJ2-1, with 12 nucleotides matching TRBD2. The CDR3 is made up of 18 amino acids. The ends lost 0 bases at V and 5 bases at J; junction bases unmatched: 9. Germline loops: CDR1 SGHRS, CDR2 YFSETQ. CDR3 residues: CASSLDLAGGPRHNEQFF. CDR3 nucleotides: TGCGCCAGCAGCTTGGATCTAGCGGGAGGGCCTCGACACAATGAGCAGTTCTTC. Based on the CDR3 plus reference TRBV5-1 and TRBJ2-1, the full variable domain is KAGVTQTPRYLIKTRGQQVTLSCSPISGHRSVSWYQQTPGQGLQFLFEYFSETQRNKGNFPGRFSGRQFSNSRSEMNVSTLELGDSALYLCASSLDLAGGPRHNEQFFGPGTRLTVL.

J is TRBJ2-7 and V is TRBV11-2; TRBD1 matches 8 bases. Trimming cost V 5 bases and J 7 bases; bases outside gene matches: 10. Germline V gives CDR1 SGHAT, CDR2 FQNNGV. The CDR3 is 14 residues long. The CDR3: CASSRGRGHVEQYF. The CDR3 nucleotides are TGTGCCAGCAGCCGGGGCAGGGGGCATGTTGAGCAGTACTTC.